The clone carrying this TCR beta chain was seen more than once but under ten times. Its antigen remains unknown. The entry originates in a study of human T cells and chemical hapten exposure. Study conclusions and caveats: In comparison with controls, expanded TCRs gave rise to a significantly larger number of large CDR3 similarity clusters.

As to time point: pre-sensitization, week 0. Treatment noted: therapeutic diphenylcyclopropenone sensitization with weekly scalp DPC. Using its own MiXCR run on the RACE reads, TCRdb lists one record per CDR3 protein. Among around 260,000 distinct CDR3 sequences, over 8% were seen once, and the ten largest hold 2.3%. The receptor comes from a woman in her thirties or forties with alopecia areata. Some clones in this sample may be carry-over from other donors' samples. The sequences come from whole blood, collected in connection with sensitization to the hapten diphenylcyclopropenone (DPC).

CDR3 in DNA: TGCGCCAGCAGCCCGCAATCAGGGTTACAGACCCAGTACTTC. Translation gives CASSPQSGLQTQYF. The genes are TRBV4-3 and TRBJ2-5, with D possibly TRBD1 on 5 matching bases. This CDR3 has 14 amino acids. From germline, CDR1 is LGHNA and CDR2 YSLEER. V lost 4 bases and J 6 bases, leaving 15 bases between the germline ends.